Listed below are T cell receptor beta chains from one sample, sequenced in a study of T cell responses to AZD1222 COVID-19 vaccine. Profiled with immunoSEQ multiplex PCR; TCRdb holds only in-frame clones, not every one. This repertoire shows fewer than 300,000 clones, 80% to 95% found once; its top ten account for less than 0.6%. The sequencing used peripheral blood, collected on day 0 of AZD1222 vaccination. The receptors shown here come from an adult in good health. Each CDR3 is given with its conserved first and last residue. D genes are given only for firm matches. Clone sizes are given selectively: once, few, many, or a class where the clone is expanded.

CASSVTWGGFSNTGELFF	TGTGCCAGCAGCGTGACTTGGGGGGGCTTTTCGAACACCGGGGAGCTGTTTTTT	TRBJ2-2	NA	NA	TRBV5-8
CAISDQGLNTEAFF	TGTGCCATCAGTGACCAGGGCCTGAACACTGAAGCTTTCTTT	TRBJ1-1	NA	NA	TRBV10-3
CASNPGGPGTGNEKLFF	TGTGCCAGCAACCCAGGGGGGCCCGGGACAGGTAATGAAAAACTGTTTTTT	TRBJ1-4	TRBD1	NA	TRBV25-1
CSVRPRESYEQYF	TGCAGCGTTCGCCCACGGGAATCCTACGAGCAGTACTTC	TRBJ2-7	NA	NA	TRBV29-1
CASSSGWAGAVTDTQYF	TGTGCCAGCAGTTCGGGATGGGCCGGGGCTGTCACAGATACGCAGTATTTT	TRBJ2-3	NA	NA	TRBV28
CASSPTRTGGGNTEAFF	TGTGCCAGCTCACCCACGCGGACAGGGGGCGGGAACACTGAAGCTTTCTTT	TRBJ1-1	TRBD1	NA	TRBV18
CASSGQGDYGYTF	TGTGCCAGCAGCGGACAGGGCGACTATGGCTACACCTTC	TRBJ1-2	TRBD1	NA	TRBV5-5
CASSLGRPTDTQYF	TGTGCCAGCAGTCTGGGACGCCCCACAGATACGCAGTATTTT	TRBJ2-3	NA	NA	TRBV27
CATSTGTGSATNEKLFF	TGTGCCACCAGCACCGGGACAGGTTCCGCAACTAATGAAAAACTGTTTTTT	TRBJ1-4	TRBD1	NA	TRBV15
CASSLDGGGYQETQYF	TGCGCCAGCAGCTTGGACGGCGGGGGTTACCAAGAGACCCAGTACTTC	TRBJ2-5	TRBD2	NA	TRBV5-1
CASSLEVTGETGELFF	TGTGCCAGCAGCTTAGAGGTCACAGGGGAAACCGGGGAGCTGTTTTTT	TRBJ2-2	TRBD1	NA	TRBV11-3
CASSLVPDVFEGYTF	TGCGCCAGCAGCTTGGTTCCAGACGTTTTCGAGGGCTACACCTTC	TRBJ1-2	NA	once	TRBV5-1
CASRPRGGSSYEQYF	TGCGCCAGCCGCCCCAGAGGGGGTTCTTCCTACGAGCAGTACTTC	TRBJ2-7	NA	NA	TRBV5-1
CASSLPGDPNSPLHF	TGTGCCAGCAGTTTACCAGGGGACCCTAATTCACCCCTCCACTTT	TRBJ1-6	NA	NA	TRBV28
CASSLGAVYNEQFF	TGTGCCAGCAGCTTAGGGGCGGTATACAATGAGCAGTTCTTC	TRBJ2-1	NA	NA	TRBV7-2
CASSLYPELEQYF	TGTGCCAGCAGCTTGTATCCAGAGCTCGAGCAGTACTTC	TRBJ2-7	NA	NA	TRBV5-5
CASSKLAGVRNVDTQYF	TGTGCCAGCAGCAAACTAGCGGGGGTCAGAAATGTAGATACGCAGTATTTT	TRBJ2-3	TRBD2	NA	TRBV9
CASRGSTDTQYF	TGTGCCAGCAGGGGCTCCACAGATACGCAGTATTTT	TRBJ2-3	NA	NA	TRBV27
CASRGGANVLTF	TGTGCCAGCCGGGGCGGGGCCAACGTCCTGACTTTC	TRBJ2-6	NA	NA	TRBV2
CASSSTGTSNYEQYF	TGTGCCAGCAGTTCCACCGGGACTAGCAACTACGAGCAGTACTTC	TRBJ2-7	TRBD2	NA	TRBV27
CASSLVKGTVFSYEQYF	TGTGCCAGCAGCTTAGTAAAAGGGACAGTCTTCTCCTACGAGCAGTACTTC	TRBJ2-7	TRBD1	NA	TRBV11-2
CASSWMGQKDQPQHF	TGCGCCAGCAGCTGGATGGGACAGAAGGATCAGCCCCAGCATTTT	TRBJ1-5	TRBD1	NA	TRBV5-1
CASSPAGTGGLYEQYF	TGTGCCAGCAGCCCAGCCGGGACAGGGGGCCTCTACGAGCAGTACTTC	TRBJ2-7	TRBD1	NA	TRBV13
CASSLALVDGYTF	TGTGCCAGCAGCTTAGCGCTGGTGGATGGCTACACCTTC	TRBJ1-2	NA	NA	TRBV7-9
CASSLDGTYGYTF	TGTGCCAGCAGCTTAGACGGTACCTATGGCTACACCTTC	TRBJ1-2	NA	once	TRBV11-2
CASSTTWAGGNQPQHF	TGTGCCAGTAGTACTACTTGGGCAGGAGGCAATCAGCCCCAGCATTTT	TRBJ1-5	NA	once	TRBV19
CASSYEGRTEAFF	TGTGCCAGCAGCTACGAAGGGCGCACTGAAGCTTTCTTT	TRBJ1-1	NA	NA	TRBV7-9
CASSPGTSGGEQFF	TGCGCCAGCAGTCCCGGGACTAGCGGGGGTGAGCAGTTCTTC	TRBJ2-1	TRBD2	NA	TRBV5-1